This T cell receptor (beta chain) was recovered during a study of T-cell memory formation after mild COVID-19. Turning to the study itself: There were largely donor-specific TCR clusters.

This clonotype occurred a few times. Trimming at V came to 2 bases and at J to 4 bases, leaving 7 bases not matched to a gene. The CDR3 length is 16 residues. CDR1 SGHTA and CDR2 FQGNSA come from the germline V gene. 5'RACE with constant-segment primers built TCRalpha and TCRbeta cDNA libraries with UMIs. TCRdb reprocessed the 5' RACE reads via MiXCR and lists one record per CDR3 protein. Among about 540,000 distinct CDR3 sequences listed, roughly 22% were seen once. J is TRBJ1-1 and V is TRBV7-2, with 10 bases aligning to TRBD1. The sample consisted of PBMCs or a T cell subset sorted from them (not recorded which). The receptor was derived from an adult woman who had mild COVID-19 (a few samples of this study predate the infection). Cell type and time point are not known. The CDR3 sequence: CASSLRQGARGTEAFF. The DNA for the CDR3 is TGTGCCAGCAGCTTACGACAGGGGGCGAGGGGCACTGAAGCTTTCTTT. The variable domain in full, with the rest retrieved from reference TRBV7-2 and TRBJ1-1, is GAGVSQSPSNKVTEKGKDVELRCDPISGHTALYWYRQSLGQGLEFLIYFQGNSAPDKSGLPSDRFSAERTGGSVSTLTIQRTQQEDSAVYLCASSLRQGARGTEAFFGQGTRLTVV.